This T cell receptor (beta chain) was captured by sequencing in a study of cytomegalovirus exposure and HLA in healthy donors. Study-level findings and limits: Clonal expansion, a later analysis showed, was greater in HLA-associated TCR beta chains than in equally common others. Earlier analysis yielded a pattern in which most TCR beta V segments were productive about 90% or about 30% of the time.

In regard to this clone: Its specificity is not known. At one end, the junction sequence differs from germline, possibly due to a read error.

CDR3 length equals 14 residues. The germline V gene has CDR1 SGHRS and CDR2 YFSETQ. PCR employed 60 Vbeta and 13 Jbeta primers. Sequencing was performed with immunoSEQ multiplex PCR; in TCRdb, only in-frame clones are kept and a portion is missing. Of approximately 170,000 clones detected, around 75% appear once; the ten largest clones hold around 2%. The TCR comes from a human donor in good health. The sequencing sample was made of PBMCs. The chain uses TRBV5-1 and TRBJ1-4, with D hard to call. The DNA for the CDR3 is TGCGCCAGCAGCTTGGAGGATCCGAATGAAAAACTATTTTTT. Translating gives CASSLEDPNEKLFF.